This entry lists 18 T cell receptor beta chains sequenced from one sample in a study of T-cell memory formation after mild COVID-19. Each CDR3 protein is one row after TCRdb ran MiXCR on the 5' RACE reads. The table records just over 400,000 distinct CDR3 sequences, around a quarter of them present only once. The sequenced material came from PBMCs or a T cell subset sorted from them (not recorded which). Source of these receptors: an adult woman who had mild COVID-19 (a few samples of this study predate the infection). Cell type and time point are not known.

In its sample, this clonotype was seen a few times. The chain combines TRBV7-9 with TRBJ2-3, with 10 positions matching TRBD2. CDR1 and CDR2 (germline): SEHNR, FQNEAQ (reference sequence). CDR3 length: 16 residues. J gave up 3 bases and V 5 bases, and 8 bases lay outside the gene matches. The CDR3 here is CASSLRWTSGTDTQYF. DNA of the CDR3: TGTGCCAGCAGCCTCCGATGGACTAGCGGTACAGATACGCAGTATTTT.

This clonotype has only a few counts. V gene TRBV20-1 combines with J gene TRBJ1-5, with D maybe TRBD1 (5 bases). With 5 bases removed from V and 2 bases from J, the gap between germline ends came to 13 bases. This CDR3 region has 14 residues. Germline V gives CDR1 DFQATT, CDR2 SNEGSKA (reference sequence). The CDR3: CSAGRPRGNQPQHF. The CDR3 nucleotides read TGCAGTGCTGGGAGGCCCAGGGGCAATCAGCCCCAGCATTTT.

The chain employs TRBV11-2 and TRBJ2-5; TRBD1 matches 9 bases. V shed 3 bases and J 5 bases; nucleotides not matched to a gene: 4. The length of the CDR3 is 14 residues. The germline gives CDR1 SGHAT, CDR2 FQNNGV. Here the CDR3 reads CASSLTGGEETQYF. The CDR3 DNA is TGTGCCAGCAGCTTGACAGGGGGAGAGGAGACCCAGTACTTC.

This clonotype was counted only a few times. Because the CDR3's place on the DNA is in doubt, the DNA is left out and the CDR3 is given as listed by TCRdb. This chain links TRBV24-1 with TRBJ2-2; the D call of TRBD1 is as the table states it, not checked on the DNA. Germline values: CDR1 KGHDR, CDR2 SFDVKD. The CDR3 totals 15 residues, both ends included. The CDR3 sequence: CATSDFGEGTGELFF.

DNA for the CDR3: TGTGCCAGCAGTTTACGACTAACAAACATTCAGTACTTC. Its protein is CASSLRLTNIQYF. The chain joins TRBV12-3 or TRBV12-4 to TRBJ2-4; tentatively, D is TRBD2 (5 bases). The CDR3 length is 13 residues. V was cut by 2 bases and J by 6 bases, with 8 bases left in between.

In its sample, this clonotype was seen a few times. J is TRBJ2-7 and V is TRBV7-9; D remains ambiguous. CDR1 and CDR2 (germline): SEHNR, FQNEAQ (reference sequence). The V end was cut by 5 bases, the J end by 7 bases, with 9 bases between. This CDR3 is built from 11 residues. The CDR3 protein is CASSGDGEQYF. The CDR3 DNA reads TGTGCCAGCAGCGGTGATGGGGAGCAGTACTTC.

There are a few counts of this clonotype. This chain's CDR3 is CASSYGGRARTDTQYF. The DNA of the CDR3 is TGTGCCAGCAGTTACGGCGGGAGGGCCAGGACAGATACGCAGTATTTT. The V call is TRBV6-5, the J call TRBJ2-3, with TRBD2 matching 9 bases. The CDR3 runs 16 residues. Losses at the gene ends were 2 bases for V and 3 bases for J; bases not matched to a gene: 6. Germline V gives CDR1 MNHEY, CDR2 SVGAGI.

The sample holds many counts of this clonotype. V gene TRBV20-1 combines with J gene TRBJ1-1; D is undetermined. The V gene's germline CDR1 is DFQATT and CDR2 SNEGSKA (reference sequence). This CDR3 has 11 amino acids. Deletions cut 6 bases from V and 2 bases from J, with 7 bases between. CDR3 protein: CSALINTEAFF. The DNA for the CDR3 is TGCAGTGCCCTGATTAACACTGAAGCTTTCTTT.

The V and J genes are TRBV6-6 and TRBJ2-1; 10 bases fit TRBD2. The CDR3 consists of 14 residues. V was pared by 6 bases and J by 7 bases, with 6 bases of the junction left unmatched. Per germline, CDR1 MNHNY and CDR2 SVGAGI (reference sequence). CDR3 residues: CASSQAGGPNEQFF. The CDR3, as DNA: TGTGCCAGCAGCCAAGCGGGGGGGCCAAATGAGCAGTTCTTC.

The genes are TRBV20-1 and TRBJ1-2, with D tentatively TRBD1 (6 bases). V shed 5 bases and J shed 2 bases, with 9 bases lying between them. Germline V gene data show CDR1 as DFQATT and CDR2 as SNEGSKA (reference sequence). There are 12 residues in the CDR3. CDR3 nucleotides: TGCAGTGCTGTACAGGGCAACTATGGCTACACCTTC. This encodes CSAVQGNYGYTF.

The DNA of the CDR3 is TGCAGCGCTCGACAAGCGAATCAGCCCCAGCATTTT. This codes for CSARQANQPQHF. The chain has TRBV29-1 and TRBJ1-5; D gene unclear. The CDR3 extends over 12 amino acids. The germline V gene has CDR1 SQVTM and CDR2 ANQGSEA. Deletions cut 7 bases from V and 4 bases from J, with 11 bases between.

There are many counts of this clonotype. This chain uses TRBV12-3 or TRBV12-4 with TRBJ2-7; D is undetermined. Trimming shortened V by 2 bases and J by 0 bases, and 2 bases separated the two germline ends. This CDR3 region has 12 residues. The DNA of the CDR3 is TGTGCCAGCAGTTTAACCTCCTACGAGCAGTACTTC. Translating gives CASSLTSYEQYF.

The CDR3 sequence is CASTGTEDTTTIYF. CDR3 in DNA: TGTGCCAGCACCGGGACAGAGGACACTACCACCATATATTTT. The chain links TRBV7-8 to TRBJ1-3; 7 bases line up with TRBD1. J was trimmed by 9 bases and V by 7 bases; bases with no gene match: 12. The CDR3 runs to 14 residues. From germline, CDR1 is SGHVS and CDR2 FQNEAQ.

The J gene is TRBJ2-7, the V gene TRBV5-8; TRBD1 matches at 12 bases. The CDR3 contains 15 residues. The germline V gene has CDR1 SGHTS and CDR2 YDEGEE. J gave up 6 bases and V 5 bases, and 9 bases lay outside the gene matches. The CDR3 sequence is CASRAPGTGGPEQYF. The CDR3 region has the DNA TGTGCCAGCAGGGCTCCCGGGACAGGGGGCCCCGAGCAGTACTTC. Full variable domain (remainder filled in from reference TRBV5-8 and TRBJ2-7): EAGVTQSPTHLIKTRGQQATLRCSPISGHTSVYWYQQALGLGLQFLLWYDEGEERNRGNFPPRFSGRQFPNYSSELNVNALELEDSALYLCASRAPGTGGPEQYFGPGTRLTVT.

In its sample, this clonotype was seen many times. The V and J genes are TRBV11-3 and TRBJ2-1; D remains ambiguous. CDR1 and CDR2 from the germline V gene are SGHNT and YENEEA. The length of the CDR3 is 16 residues. Trimming left V 0 bases short and J 0 bases short, with 9 bases between. CDR3 residues: CASSLDGAGSYNEQFF. CDR3 in DNA: TGTGCCAGCAGCTTAGATGGTGCTGGCTCCTACAATGAGCAGTTCTTC.

The chain employs TRBV7-3 and TRBJ1-1, with a possible D match to TRBD1 (5 bases). V was cut by 5 bases and J by 4 bases, with 17 bases left in between. Germline V gene lookup returns CDR1 SGHTA and CDR2 FQGTGA. CDR3 size: 15 residues. The CDR3 spells CASSPGPGAGTEAFF. The CDR3 region has the DNA TGTGCCAGCAGCCCGGGGCCGGGTGCGGGCACTGAAGCTTTCTTT. Combining the CDR3 with reference TRBV7-3 and TRBJ1-1 gives the whole variable domain GAGVSQTPSNKVTEKGKYVELRCDPISGHTALYWYRQSLGQGPEFLIYFQGTGAADDSGLPNDRFFAVRPEGSVSTLKIQRTERGDSAVYLCASSPGPGAGTEAFFGQGTRLTVV.

The chain carries TRBV9 and TRBJ2-2; 7 nucleotides line up with TRBD2. The germline CDR1 and CDR2 sequences are SGDLS and YYNGEE. Trimming cost V 4 bases and J 6 bases; bases outside gene matches: 9. The CDR3 sequence is 15 residues long. The DNA of the CDR3 is TGTGCCAGCAGCCCTCTCCTGGGGGGGGCCGGGGAGCTGTTTTTT. Translated, it gives CASSPLLGGAGELFF.

This clonotype has a handful of counts. CDR3 in DNA: TGTGCCAGCAGCTTAGTGGCACTCTACAATGAGCAGTTCTTC. Amino acids: CASSLVALYNEQFF. The rearrangement links TRBV7-9 to TRBJ2-1; D is unresolved. V was clipped by 1 base and J by 3 bases, with 7 bases between them. CDR3 length equals 14 residues. CDR1 is SEHNR, CDR2 FQNEAQ, per germline (reference sequence).